The 17 T cell receptor beta chains below all came from one sample that was sequenced in a study of cytomegalovirus exposure and HLA in healthy donors. The PCR was carried out with 60 Vbeta primers and 13 Jbeta primers. Libraries were prepared by immunoSEQ multiplex PCR; TCRdb keeps only in-frame clonotypes and omits some of them. The sample has over 100,000 clones; 77% are singletons. The sequenced sample was PBMCs. The receptors originated from a male donor in good health and CMV-seropositive.

The chain couples TRBV7-9 to TRBJ2-5; D might be TRBD2 (6 bases). The germline V and J ends were trimmed by 6 bases and 2 bases, with 10 bases remaining between them. Germline CDR1 reads SEHNR; CDR2 reads FQNEAQ (reference sequence). The length of the CDR3 is 13 residues. CDR3 coding DNA: TGTGCCAGCAGGCGGGACCTACAAGAGACCCAGTACTTC. It yields the protein CASRRDLQETQYF.

The genes are TRBV29-1 and TRBJ1-1; tentative D call: TRBD1 (5 bases). This CDR3 comprises 13 residues. V lost 2 bases and J 1 base, leaving 8 bases between the germline ends. Germline V CDR1 and CDR2: SQVTM, ANQGSEA. The CDR3 DNA reads TGCAGCGTTGAAAGACAGACGAACACTGAAGCTTTCTTT. As protein: CSVERQTNTEAFF. Full variable domain (outside the CDR3, taken from reference TRBV29-1 and TRBJ1-1): SAVISQKPSRDICQRGTSLTIQCQVDSQVTMMFWYRQQPGQSLTLIATANQGSEATYESGFVIDKFPISRPNLTFSTLTVSNMSPEDSSIYLCSVERQTNTEAFFGQGTRLTVV.

This clone showed up just once. The chain recombines TRBV28 with TRBJ1-2, with 7 bases that match TRBD1. Trimming at V came to 6 bases and at J to 3 bases, leaving 10 bases not matched to a gene. The CDR3 spans 15 residues. Germline V gives CDR1 MDHEN, CDR2 SYDVKM. In DNA, the CDR3 is TGTGCCAGCAGACCCCCAGGCAGGGGGGACTATGGCTACACCTTC. The encoded protein is CASRPPGRGDYGYTF.

This clone was seen only a few times. This chain connects TRBV27 to TRBJ1-4; 7 bases are a match to TRBD1. The CDR3 runs 18 residues. V trimming: 2 bases; J trimming: 3 bases; junction bases outside the gene matches: 12. Germline CDR1 is MNHEY and CDR2 is SMNVEV (reference sequence). CDR3 in DNA: TGTGCCAGCAGTTTAGCCCGAAAAACAGGGGTGTCTAATGAAAAACTGTTTTTT. This sequence encodes CASSLARKTGVSNEKLFF.

V is TRBV5-6 and J is TRBJ2-5; 7 bases are a match to TRBD2. TRBJ2-7 explains the end of the DNA better; the J call may be wrong. This CDR3 region has 13 residues. Looked up from germline, CDR1 is SGHDT and CDR2 is YYEEEE. Here the CDR3 DNA reads TGTGCCAGCAGCGCCCCGGGAGGACTCGAGCAGTACTTC. Encoded protein: CASSAPGGLEQYF.

This sequence joins TRBV7-8 and TRBJ1-2; D perhaps matches TRBD1 (5 bases). This CDR3 spans 14 amino acids. CDR1 and CDR2 from the germline V gene are SGHVS and FQNEAQ. Trimming shortened V by 1 base and J by 3 bases, and 9 bases separated the two germline ends. The CDR3 loop reads CASSLGQGDYGYTF. The CDR3 DNA reads TGTGCCAGCAGCTTAGGCCAGGGTGACTATGGCTACACCTTC.

The chain recombines TRBV6-9 with TRBJ2-2; 8 nucleotides line up with TRBD1. Germline V gene data show CDR1 as MNHGY and CDR2 as SVAAGI. The V gene end was trimmed by 2 bases and the J gene end by 3 bases; junction bases not matched to a gene: 5. This CDR3 comprises 16 residues. CDR3 in DNA: TGTGCCAGCAGTTATGGCCAGGGGGCATACACCGGGGAGCTGTTTTTT. Translation: CASSYGQGAYTGELFF.

This clone was observed once. V gene TRBV11-3 combines with J gene TRBJ2-7; D possibly corresponds to TRBD1 (5 bases). There are 14 residues in the CDR3. Trimming took 2 bases from V and 5 from J, leaving 13 bases between them. The V gene's germline CDR1 is SGHNT and CDR2 YENEEA. This CDR3 is CASSLQGSINEQYF. CDR3 in DNA: TGTGCCAGCAGCTTACAGGGTAGTATCAACGAGCAGTACTTC.

V and J are TRBV4-2 and TRBJ1-4; TRBD1 matches at 9 bases. The germline V gene encodes CDR1 LGHNA and CDR2 YNFKEQ. Losses at the gene ends were 0 bases for V and 2 bases for J; bases not matched to a gene: 1. CDR3 length: 16 residues. DNA for the CDR3: TGTGCCAGCAGCCAAGAGGGACAGGGCACTAATGAAAAACTGTTTTTT. This sequence encodes CASSQEGQGTNEKLFF.

V gene TRBV5-1 combines with J gene TRBJ2-1; 12 bases are shared with TRBD2. The CDR3 length is 20 residues. The germline gives CDR1 SGHRS, CDR2 YFSETQ. The V and J ends lost 1 base and 2 bases, in that order; junction bases with no gene match: 13. CDR3 loop: CASSLIPALAGGVAYNEQFF. CDR3 DNA: TGCGCCAGCAGCTTGATCCCTGCTCTAGCGGGAGGGGTCGCCTACAATGAGCAGTTCTTC. Full variable domain (outside the CDR3, taken from reference TRBV5-1 and TRBJ2-1): KAGVTQTPRYLIKTRGQQVTLSCSPISGHRSVSWYQQTPGQGLQFLFEYFSETQRNKGNFPGRFSGRQFSNSRSEMNVSTLELGDSALYLCASSLIPALAGGVAYNEQFFGPGTRLTVL.

Worth noting for this clone: An end of the junction does not agree with germline; a read error may underlie this. The gene calls are TRBV19 and TRBJ2-1, with 10 bases that match TRBD2. This CDR3 is 14 amino acids long. Germline V gives CDR1 LNHDA, CDR2 SQIVND (reference sequence). Here the CDR3 reads CASRLAGTYNEQLF. Written as DNA, the CDR3 is TGTGCCAGTAGACTAGCGGGAACCTACAATGAGCAGCTCTTC.

Points on this clone: The junction departs from germline at one end; a sequencing error may be responsible. Distinct nucleotide sequences in the sample also encode this CDR3. The chain recombines TRBV7-8 with TRBJ2-5; 10 nucleotides line up with TRBD1. Germline V gene sequence: CDR1 SGHVS, CDR2 FQNEAQ. The CDR3 is 16 amino acids. The CDR3 region is CASSLRSGQGSETQYF. The CDR3 nucleotides are TGCGCCAGCAGCTTACGCTCGGGACAGGGGTCGGAGACCCAGTACTTC.

This chain uses TRBV28 with TRBJ2-5; a weak D match, TRBD1 (6 bases). CDR1 and CDR2 from the germline V gene are MDHEN and SYDVKM. The CDR3 sequence is 18 residues long. V shed 7 bases and J shed 4 bases, with 28 bases lying between them. For the CDR3, the DNA is TGTGCCAGCATTCCATCCACTCCCCCCGGACTCAGGGGAGAGACCCAGTACTTC. Its translation: CASIPSTPPGLRGETQYF.

The chain uses TRBV6-1 and TRBJ1-1; TRBD1 matches 7 bases. V lost 8 bases to trimming and J lost 1 base; unmatched junction nucleotides: 7. Germline CDR1 is MNHNS and CDR2 is SASEGT. The CDR3 is 14 residues long. The CDR3 loop reads CASGQQGWNTEAFF. The CDR3 DNA reads TGTGCCAGCGGCCAACAGGGGTGGAACACTGAAGCTTTCTTT.

The V gene is TRBV5-4, the J gene TRBJ2-7; TRBD2 agrees at 7 bases. Germline CDR1 SGHNT, CDR2 YYREEE (reference sequence). The CDR3 runs 14 residues. Trimming took 4 bases from V and 4 from J; bases not matched to a gene: 8. CDR3 sequence (DNA): TGTGCCAGCAGCCTCCCGGGAGGTAATTACGAGCAGTACTTC. It encodes CASSLPGGNYEQYF.

The chain has TRBV19 and TRBJ1-5; D call uncertain. Germline values: CDR1 LNHDA, CDR2 SQIVND (reference sequence). CDR3 length equals 15 residues. V gave up 5 bases and J gave up 2 bases, with 13 bases separating them. The CDR3 DNA follows: TGTGCCAGTAGTCTGAGCCGGGGTCGCAATCAGCCCCAGCATTTT. This translates into CASSLSRGRNQPQHF.

J is TRBJ2-5 and V is TRBV18; 8 nucleotides agree with TRBD1. CDR1 is KGHSH and CDR2 is LQKENI in the germline V gene. The CDR3 has 16 amino acids. With 4 bases clipped from V and 5 bases from J, the junction kept 12 bases outside the gene matches. The CDR3, as DNA: TGTGCCAGCTCACAATCACAGGGGGAGAACTTCGAGACCCAGTACTTC. Translated, it gives CASSQSQGENFETQYF.